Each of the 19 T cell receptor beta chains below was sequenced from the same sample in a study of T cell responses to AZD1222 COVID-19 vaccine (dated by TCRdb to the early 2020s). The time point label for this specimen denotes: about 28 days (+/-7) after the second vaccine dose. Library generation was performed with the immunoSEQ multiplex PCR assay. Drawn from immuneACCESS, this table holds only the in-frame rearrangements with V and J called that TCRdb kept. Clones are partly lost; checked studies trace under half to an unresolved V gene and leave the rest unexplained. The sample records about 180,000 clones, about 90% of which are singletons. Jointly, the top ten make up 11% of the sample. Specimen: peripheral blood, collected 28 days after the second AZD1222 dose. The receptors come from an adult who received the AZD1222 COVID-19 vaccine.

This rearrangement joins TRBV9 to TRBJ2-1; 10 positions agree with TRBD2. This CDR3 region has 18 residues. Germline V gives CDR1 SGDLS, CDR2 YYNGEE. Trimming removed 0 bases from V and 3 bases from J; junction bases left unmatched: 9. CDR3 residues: CASSVEVDSGGIYNEQFF. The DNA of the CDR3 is TGTGCCAGCAGCGTAGAAGTTGATAGCGGGGGGATCTACAATGAGCAGTTCTTC.

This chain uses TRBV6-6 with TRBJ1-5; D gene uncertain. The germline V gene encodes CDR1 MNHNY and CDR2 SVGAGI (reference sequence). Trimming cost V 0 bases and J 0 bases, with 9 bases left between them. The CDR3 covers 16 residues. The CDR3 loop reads CASSYSLDYSNQPQHF. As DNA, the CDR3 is TGTGCCAGCAGTTACTCGCTTGATTATAGCAATCAGCCCCAGCATTTT.

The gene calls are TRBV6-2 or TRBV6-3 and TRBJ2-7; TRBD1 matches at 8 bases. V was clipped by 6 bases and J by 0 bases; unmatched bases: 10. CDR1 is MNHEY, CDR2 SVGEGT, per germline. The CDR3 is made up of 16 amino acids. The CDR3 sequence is CASSSGQGSLSYEQYF. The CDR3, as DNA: TGTGCCAGCAGCTCCGGACAGGGCTCCCTCTCCTACGAGCAGTACTTC.

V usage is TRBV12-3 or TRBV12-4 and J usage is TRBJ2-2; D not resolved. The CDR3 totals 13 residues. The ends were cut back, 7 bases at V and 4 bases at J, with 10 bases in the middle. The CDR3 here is CASTQVVTGELFF. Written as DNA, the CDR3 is TGTGCCAGCACCCAGGTTGTCACCGGGGAGCTGTTTTTT.

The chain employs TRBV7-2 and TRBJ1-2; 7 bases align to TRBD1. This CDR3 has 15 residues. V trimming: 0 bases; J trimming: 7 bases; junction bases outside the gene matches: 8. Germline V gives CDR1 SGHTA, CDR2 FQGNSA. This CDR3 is CASSLARARGLGYTF. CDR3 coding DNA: TGTGCCAGCAGCTTAGCGCGAGCTAGGGGGCTTGGCTACACCTTC.

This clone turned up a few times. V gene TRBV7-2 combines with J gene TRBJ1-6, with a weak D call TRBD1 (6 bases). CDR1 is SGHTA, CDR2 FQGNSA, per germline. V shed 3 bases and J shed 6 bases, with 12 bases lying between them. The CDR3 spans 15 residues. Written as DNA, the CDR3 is TGTGCCAGCAGCTTTAAGACAGGCGGTAATTCACCCCTCCACTTT. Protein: CASSFKTGGNSPLHF.

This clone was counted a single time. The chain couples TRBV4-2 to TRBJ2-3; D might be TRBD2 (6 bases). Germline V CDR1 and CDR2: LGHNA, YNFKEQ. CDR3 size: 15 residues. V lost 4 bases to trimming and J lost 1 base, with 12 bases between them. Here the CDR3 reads CASSPIAVGTDTQYF. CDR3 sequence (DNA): TGTGCCAGCAGCCCTATAGCGGTAGGCACAGATACGCAGTATTTT.

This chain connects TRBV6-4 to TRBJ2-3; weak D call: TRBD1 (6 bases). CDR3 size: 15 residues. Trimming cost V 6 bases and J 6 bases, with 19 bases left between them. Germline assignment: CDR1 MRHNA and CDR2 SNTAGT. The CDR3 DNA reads TGTGCCAGCAGCTTAGGGGGAACGCATCGGGATACGCAGTATTTT. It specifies CASSLGGTHRDTQYF.

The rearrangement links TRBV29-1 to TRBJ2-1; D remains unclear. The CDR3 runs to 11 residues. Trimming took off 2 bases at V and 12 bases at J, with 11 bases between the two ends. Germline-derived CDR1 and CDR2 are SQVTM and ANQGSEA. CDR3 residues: CSVETPGRQFF. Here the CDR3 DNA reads TGCAGCGTTGAAACCCCGGGTCGGCAGTTCTTC.

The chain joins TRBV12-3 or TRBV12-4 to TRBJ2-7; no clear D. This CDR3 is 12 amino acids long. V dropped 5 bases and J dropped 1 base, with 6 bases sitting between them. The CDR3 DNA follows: TGTGCCAGCAGTATAGGGTCCTACGAGCAGTACTTC. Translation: CASSIGSYEQYF.

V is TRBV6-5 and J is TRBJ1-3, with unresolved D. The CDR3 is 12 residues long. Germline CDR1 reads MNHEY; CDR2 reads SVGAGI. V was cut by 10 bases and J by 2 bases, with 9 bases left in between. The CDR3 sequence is CATDSPGNTIYF. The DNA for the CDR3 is TGTGCCACCGACTCGCCTGGAAACACCATATATTTT.

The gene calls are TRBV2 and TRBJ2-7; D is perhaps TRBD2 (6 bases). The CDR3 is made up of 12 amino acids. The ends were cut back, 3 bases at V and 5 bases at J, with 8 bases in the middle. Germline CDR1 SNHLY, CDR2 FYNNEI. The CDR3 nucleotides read TGTGCCAGCAGTGATGGCGGGGACGAGCAGTACTTC. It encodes CASSDGGDEQYF.

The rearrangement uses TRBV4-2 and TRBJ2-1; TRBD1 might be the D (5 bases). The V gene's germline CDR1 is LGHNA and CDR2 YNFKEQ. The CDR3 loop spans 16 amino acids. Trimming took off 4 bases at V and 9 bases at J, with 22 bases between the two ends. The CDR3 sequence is CASSPPAAGALFEQFF. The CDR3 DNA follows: TGTGCCAGCAGCCCCCCGGCGGCTGGGGCCTTATTTGAGCAGTTCTTC.

The CDR3 DNA reads as TGTGCCAGCAGCTTAGCGGGCAGGGGAAACGAGCAGTACTTC. Translated, it gives CASSLAGRGNEQYF. The rearrangement uses TRBV7-9 and TRBJ2-7; D is possibly TRBD1 (6 bases). The CDR3 is 14 amino acids. Trimming shortened V by 0 bases and J by 5 bases, and 11 bases separated the two germline ends. From germline, CDR1 is SEHNR and CDR2 FQNEAQ (reference sequence).

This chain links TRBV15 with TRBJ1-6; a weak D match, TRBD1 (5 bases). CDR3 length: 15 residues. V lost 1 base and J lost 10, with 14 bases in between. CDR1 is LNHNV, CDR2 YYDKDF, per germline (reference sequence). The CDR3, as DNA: TGTGCCACCAGCAGAGTGGGGCAGGCCGGCTCACCCCTCCACTTT. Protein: CATSRVGQAGSPLHF.

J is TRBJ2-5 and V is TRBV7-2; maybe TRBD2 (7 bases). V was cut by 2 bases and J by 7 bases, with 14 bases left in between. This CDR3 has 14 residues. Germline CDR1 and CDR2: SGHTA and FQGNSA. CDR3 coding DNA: TGTGCCAGCAGCTTAAAGGGGGGGCCGGGGACCCAGTACTTC. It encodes CASSLKGGPGTQYF.

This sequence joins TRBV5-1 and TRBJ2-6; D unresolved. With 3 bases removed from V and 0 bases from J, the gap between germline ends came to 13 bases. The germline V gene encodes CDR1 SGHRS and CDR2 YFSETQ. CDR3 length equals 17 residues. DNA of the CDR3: TGCGCCAGCAGCTCCTTTTCGGGTAACTCTGGGGCCAACGTCCTGACTTTC. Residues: CASSSFSGNSGANVLTF.

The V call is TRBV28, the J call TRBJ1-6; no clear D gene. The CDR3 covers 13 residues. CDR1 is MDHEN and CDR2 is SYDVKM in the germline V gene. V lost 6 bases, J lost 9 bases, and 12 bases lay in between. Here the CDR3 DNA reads TGTGCCAGCAGCTTGGGTTCAGGTTCACCCCTCCACTTT. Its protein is CASSLGSGSPLHF.

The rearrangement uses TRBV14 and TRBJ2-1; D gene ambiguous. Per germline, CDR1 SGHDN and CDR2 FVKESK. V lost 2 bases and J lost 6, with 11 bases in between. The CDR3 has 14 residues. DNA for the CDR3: TGTGCCAGCAGCCAACCAGGACGGAGCAATGAGCAGTTCTTC. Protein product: CASSQPGRSNEQFF. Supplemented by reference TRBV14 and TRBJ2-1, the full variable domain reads EAGVTQFPSHSVIEKGQTVTLRCDPISGHDNLYWYRRVMGKEIKFLLHFVKESKQDESGMPNNRFLAERTGGTYSTLKVQPAELEDSGVYFCASSQPGRSNEQFFGPGTRLTVL.